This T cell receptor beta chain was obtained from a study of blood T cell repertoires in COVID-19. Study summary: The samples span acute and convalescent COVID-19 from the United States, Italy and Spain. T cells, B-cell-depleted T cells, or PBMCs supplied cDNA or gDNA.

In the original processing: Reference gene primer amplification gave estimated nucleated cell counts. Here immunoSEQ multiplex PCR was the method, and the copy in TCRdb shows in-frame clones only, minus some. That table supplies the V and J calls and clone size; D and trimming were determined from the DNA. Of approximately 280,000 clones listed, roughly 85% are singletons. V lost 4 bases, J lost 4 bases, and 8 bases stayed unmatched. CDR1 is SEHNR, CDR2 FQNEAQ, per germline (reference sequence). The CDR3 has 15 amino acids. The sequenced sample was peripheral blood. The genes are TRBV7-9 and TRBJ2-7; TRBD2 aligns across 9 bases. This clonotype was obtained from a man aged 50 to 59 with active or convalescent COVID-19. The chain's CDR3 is CASSSGFAGGYEQYF. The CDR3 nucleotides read TGTGCCAGCAGCTCCGGGTTTGCGGGGGGGTACGAGCAGTACTTC.